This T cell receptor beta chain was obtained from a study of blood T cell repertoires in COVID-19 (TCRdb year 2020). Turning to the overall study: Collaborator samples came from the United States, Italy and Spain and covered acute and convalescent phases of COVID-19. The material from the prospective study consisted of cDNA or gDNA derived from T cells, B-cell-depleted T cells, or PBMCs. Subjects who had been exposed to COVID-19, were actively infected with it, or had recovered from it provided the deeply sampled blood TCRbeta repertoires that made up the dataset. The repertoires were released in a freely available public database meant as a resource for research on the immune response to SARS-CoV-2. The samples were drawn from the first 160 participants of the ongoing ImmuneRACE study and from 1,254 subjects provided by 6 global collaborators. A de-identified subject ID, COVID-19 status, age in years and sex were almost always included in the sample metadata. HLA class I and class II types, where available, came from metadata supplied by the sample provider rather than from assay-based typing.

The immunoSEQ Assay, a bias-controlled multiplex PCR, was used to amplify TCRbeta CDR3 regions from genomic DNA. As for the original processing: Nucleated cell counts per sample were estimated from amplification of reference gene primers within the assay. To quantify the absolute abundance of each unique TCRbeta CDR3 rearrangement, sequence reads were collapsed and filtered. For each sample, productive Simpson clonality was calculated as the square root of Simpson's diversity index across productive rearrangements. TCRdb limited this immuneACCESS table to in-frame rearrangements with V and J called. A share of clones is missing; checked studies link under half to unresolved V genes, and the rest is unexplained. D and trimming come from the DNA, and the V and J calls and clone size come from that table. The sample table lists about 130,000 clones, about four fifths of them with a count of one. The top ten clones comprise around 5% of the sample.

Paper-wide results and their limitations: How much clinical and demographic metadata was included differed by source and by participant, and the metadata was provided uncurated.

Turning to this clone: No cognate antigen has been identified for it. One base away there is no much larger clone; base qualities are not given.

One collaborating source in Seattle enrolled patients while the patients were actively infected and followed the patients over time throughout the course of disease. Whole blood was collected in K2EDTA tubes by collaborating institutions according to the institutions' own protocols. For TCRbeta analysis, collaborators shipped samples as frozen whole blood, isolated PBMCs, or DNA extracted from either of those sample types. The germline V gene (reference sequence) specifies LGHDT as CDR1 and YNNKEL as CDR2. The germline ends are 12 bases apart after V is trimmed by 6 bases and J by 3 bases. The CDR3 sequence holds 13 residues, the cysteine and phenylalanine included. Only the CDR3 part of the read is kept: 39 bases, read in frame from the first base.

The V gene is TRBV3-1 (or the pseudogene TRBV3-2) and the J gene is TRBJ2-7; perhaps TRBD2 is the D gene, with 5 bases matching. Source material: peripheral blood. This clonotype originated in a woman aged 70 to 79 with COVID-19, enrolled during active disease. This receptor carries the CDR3 CASSRRGNYEQYF. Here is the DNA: TGTGCCAGCAGTCGCAGAGGGAACTACGAGCAGTACTTC.